Below are 20 T cell receptor beta chains sequenced from a single sample in a study of blood T cell repertoires in COVID-19. TCRdb's copy holds only in-frame clones and misses some; the assay was immunoSEQ multiplex PCR. The table includes over 110,000 clones, over 60% detected once. Sequenced: peripheral blood. These receptors came from an elderly man with acute or convalescent COVID-19.

The CDR3 nucleotides read TGTGCCAGCAGACCCACAGGGGTTAGGTTCGAGCAGTACTTC. Its protein is CASRPTGVRFEQYF. This rearrangement joins TRBV6-1 to TRBJ2-7; 7 nucleotides align to TRBD1. V shed 6 bases, J shed 6 bases, and the junction held 11 bases outside the gene matches. Germline V gives CDR1 MNHNS, CDR2 SASEGT. The CDR3 loop spans 14 amino acids.

This clone occurred once. The rearrangement links TRBV7-2 to TRBJ1-5; TRBD1 might be the D (6 bases). V lost 5 bases, J lost 4 bases, and 15 bases lay in between. The germline gives CDR1 SGHTA, CDR2 FQGNSA. This CDR3 contains 15 residues. This CDR3 is CASSITGTKNQPQHF. Written as DNA, the CDR3 is TGTGCCAGCAGCATTACCGGGACAAAGAATCAGCCCCAGCATTTT.

V usage is TRBV19 and J usage is TRBJ1-4; 10 bases are shared with TRBD1. CDR1 LNHDA and CDR2 SQIVND come from the germline V gene (reference sequence). This CDR3 spans 14 amino acids. The junction had 5 bases not matched to a gene; V was cut back by 6 bases and J by 7 bases. CDR3 nucleotide sequence: TGTGCCAGTAGGACAGGGGGCGGAGGTGAAAAACTGTTTTTT. Its translation: CASRTGGGGEKLFF.

The chain is built from TRBV6-2 or TRBV6-3 and TRBJ1-5; TRBD1 is a possible D gene (6 bases). The germline V gene has CDR1 MNHEY and CDR2 SVGEGT. CDR3 length: 15 residues. The V end lost 2 bases, the J end lost 2 bases, and 10 bases lay between the germline ends. CDR3 protein: CASSYGGQGNQPQHF. The CDR3 coding sequence is TGTGCCAGCAGTTACGGGGGCCAAGGCAATCAGCCCCAGCATTTT.

The genes are TRBV11-2 and TRBJ2-7; D is perhaps TRBD1 (7 bases). Per the germline V gene, CDR1 is SGHAT and CDR2 is FQNNGV. The germline V and J ends were trimmed by 5 bases and 0 bases, with 11 bases remaining between them. The CDR3 consists of 14 residues. The CDR3 nucleotides are TGTGCCAGCAGCCGCGGGACAGTCTCCTACGAGCAGTACTTC. It encodes CASSRGTVSYEQYF. Variable domain in full (rest from reference TRBV11-2 and TRBJ2-7): EAGVAQSPRYKIIEKRQSVAFWCNPISGHATLYWYQQILGQGPKLLIQFQNNGVVDDSQLPKDRFSAERLKGVDSTLKIQPAKLEDSAVYLCASSRGTVSYEQYFGPGTRLTVT.

The V call is TRBV19, the J call TRBJ1-1; possibly TRBD1 for D (6 bases). The germline V and J ends were trimmed by 4 bases and 6 bases, with 18 bases remaining between them. This CDR3 comprises 15 residues. Germline V CDR1 and CDR2: LNHDA, SQIVND (reference sequence). In DNA form, the CDR3 reads TGTGCCAGTAGTACGGGCCTGAGCAGGGGAGCTGAAGCTTTCTTT. It translates to CASSTGLSRGAEAFF.

J is TRBJ2-1 and V is TRBV2, with 11 bases matching TRBD2. The germline gives CDR1 SNHLY, CDR2 FYNNEI. V lost 2 bases to trimming and J lost 10 bases; unmatched junction nucleotides: 7. CDR3 length equals 15 residues. The CDR3 loop is CASSEQLAGAEEQFF. The CDR3 nucleotides are TGTGCCAGCAGTGAACAACTAGCGGGGGCAGAGGAGCAGTTCTTC.

The chain links TRBV10-3 to TRBJ2-2; the match to TRBD2 covers 10 bases. The germline gives CDR1 ENHRY, CDR2 SYGVKD. The CDR3 consists of 19 residues. The junction had 9 bases not matched to a gene; V was cut back by 2 bases and J by 0 bases. The CDR3 is CAISEVSGRTNTNTGELFF. CDR3 coding DNA: TGTGCCATCAGTGAGGTTAGCGGGAGGACTAATACGAACACCGGGGAGCTGTTTTTT.

This chain connects TRBV29-1 to TRBJ2-5; 7 nucleotides match TRBD2. The germline gives CDR1 SQVTM, CDR2 ANQGSEA. V trimming: 3 bases; J trimming: 10 bases; junction bases outside the gene matches: 8. This CDR3 spans 12 amino acids. CDR3 protein: CSVEDKTGGQYF. In nucleotides, the CDR3 is TGCAGCGTTGAGGACAAAACGGGGGGCCAGTACTTC.

The gene calls are TRBV7-2 and TRBJ1-1, with TRBD1 identical over 10 bases. The CDR3 is 13 residues long. CDR1 is SGHTA, CDR2 FQGNSA, per germline. V was pared by 1 base and J by 11 bases, with 4 bases of the junction left unmatched. CDR3 protein: CASSLDGTGEAFF. The CDR3 DNA reads TGTGCCAGCAGCTTAGATGGGACAGGGGAGGCTTTCTTT.

J is TRBJ1-2 and V is TRBV7-9; D not certain. Germline loops: CDR1 SEHNR, CDR2 FQNEAQ (reference sequence). CDR3 length: 14 amino acids. The V end was cut by 5 bases, the J end by 4 bases, with 14 bases between. CDR3 loop: CASSLSGISYGYTF. The CDR3 coding sequence is TGTGCCAGCAGCCTATCGGGAATCAGCTATGGCTACACCTTC.

This chain joins TRBV7-2 and TRBJ1-4, with D perhaps TRBD1 (6 bases). V was cut by 5 bases and J by 8 bases, with 15 bases left in between. The germline gives CDR1 SGHTA, CDR2 FQGNSA. CDR3 size: 14 residues. The CDR3 DNA is TGTGCCAGCAGCCCGGACAGTCAGAGAGAAAAACTGTTTTTT. It encodes CASSPDSQREKLFF.

V is TRBV5-5 and J is TRBJ2-2, with TRBD1 matching over 9 bases. V shed 2 bases, J shed 1 base, and the junction held 9 bases outside the gene matches. CDR1 and CDR2 (germline): SGHKS, YYEKEE (reference sequence). The CDR3 is 18 amino acids. The CDR3 DNA is TGTGCCAGCAGCTTAGGCCCTCCGGGACAGGGGAACACCGGGGAGCTGTTTTTT. Residues: CASSLGPPGQGNTGELFF.

V is TRBV28 and J is TRBJ2-2; TRBD1 aligns across 9 bases. Germline values: CDR1 MDHEN, CDR2 SYDVKM. The CDR3 is 17 amino acids. After removal of 4 bases from V and 6 bases from J, the junction contained 12 bases not matched to a gene. In DNA, the CDR3 is TGTGCCAGCAGTTCCCCGGGACAGGGAAGTTACCCCGGGGAGCTGTTTTTT. Protein: CASSSPGQGSYPGELFF.

Remarks on this clone: An end of the junction differs from the germline gene, which may be a read error. This specimen includes other DNA sequences encoding the same CDR3. The rearrangement joins TRBV5-8 to TRBJ1-3; no definite D call. The CDR3 has 12 residues. Germline V lookup: CDR1 SGHTS, CDR2 YDEGEE. The CDR3 DNA sequence: TGTGCTAGCAGCTTGGATGCGGACACCATATATTTT. Translated, it gives CASSLDADTIYF.

The chain links TRBV6-6 to TRBJ2-2; the match to TRBD2 covers 9 bases. Looked up from germline, CDR1 is MNHNY and CDR2 is SVGAGI (reference sequence). Germline trimming cut 8 bases from V and 4 bases from J; bases unmatched to any gene: 11. This CDR3 has 16 amino acids. The CDR3 is CASGKGAGGITGELFF. DNA of the CDR3: TGTGCCAGCGGAAAGGGAGCGGGGGGCATCACCGGGGAGCTGTTTTTT.

V gene TRBV3-1 (or the pseudogene TRBV3-2) combines with J gene TRBJ1-2, with a weak D call TRBD1 (5 bases). CDR1 and CDR2 (germline): LGHDT, YNNKEL (reference sequence). CDR3 length equals 14 residues. V was shortened by 0 bases and J by 5 bases, with 10 bases between the two germline ends. CDR3 sequence: CASSQDPRGYGYTF. The CDR3 nucleotides are TGTGCCAGCAGCCAAGACCCTCGGGGGTATGGCTACACCTTC.

The genes are TRBV2 and TRBJ1-2, with TRBD1 identical over 8 bases. This CDR3 contains 14 residues. The germline gives CDR1 SNHLY, CDR2 FYNNEI. V trimming: 5 bases; J trimming: 7 bases; junction bases outside the gene matches: 9. In DNA form, the CDR3 reads TGTGCCAGCAGTCCTGGACAGGGAGGGAGTGGCTACACCTTC. Its protein product is CASSPGQGGSGYTF.

V gene TRBV21-1 combines with J gene TRBJ1-6. TRBV21-1 is a listed pseudogene. The CDR3 totals 15 residues. The CDR3 loop reads CASSKVEGGFSPLHF. The DNA of the CDR3 is TGTGCCAGCAGCAAAGTCGAGGGGGGGTTTTCACCCCTCCACTTT.

This clone was found a few times. The chain combines TRBV7-9 with TRBJ1-1; D remains unclear. CDR3 size: 13 residues. Germline V gene data show CDR1 as SEHNR and CDR2 as FQNEAQ (reference sequence). Trimming took off 7 bases at V and 4 bases at J, with 13 bases between the two ends. CDR3 loop: CASNREAVTEAFF. The CDR3 region has the DNA TGTGCCAGCAACCGCGAGGCCGTCACTGAAGCTTTCTTT.